This TCR beta chain was identified during a study of blood T cell repertoires in COVID-19. Between the trimmed V and J ends, which lost 3 bases and 3 bases, there was a span of 6 bases. The length of the CDR3 is 14 residues. CDR1 is MRHNA, CDR2 SNTAGT, per germline. The assay was immunoSEQ multiplex PCR, and TCRdb's table has in-frame clones only and misses some. The sample gives approximately 190,000 clones, 84% of which show up once; over 13% is in the top ten. The receptor's source is a man aged 25 to 45 with active or convalescent COVID-19. The rearrangement links TRBV6-4 to TRBJ2-6, with D tentatively TRBD2 (5 bases). Material: peripheral blood. CDR3 loop: CASSEGSGANVLTF. In DNA form, the CDR3 reads TGTGCCAGCAGTGAGGGGAGTGGGGCCAACGTCCTGACTTTC.